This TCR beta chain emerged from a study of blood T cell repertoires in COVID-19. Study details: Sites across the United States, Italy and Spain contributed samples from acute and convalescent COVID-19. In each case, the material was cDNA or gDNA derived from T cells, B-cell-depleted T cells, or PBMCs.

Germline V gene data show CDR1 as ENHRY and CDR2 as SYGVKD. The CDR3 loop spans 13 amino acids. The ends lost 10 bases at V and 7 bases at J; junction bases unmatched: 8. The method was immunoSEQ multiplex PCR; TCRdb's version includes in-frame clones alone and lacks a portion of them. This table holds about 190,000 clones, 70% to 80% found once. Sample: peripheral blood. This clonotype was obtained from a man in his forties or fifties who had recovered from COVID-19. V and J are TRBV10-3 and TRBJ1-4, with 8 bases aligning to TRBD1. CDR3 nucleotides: TGTGCCACCTCTCAGGGGGCCGTTGAAAAACTGTTTTTT. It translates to CATSQGAVEKLFF.